This T cell receptor beta chain was documented in a study of T cell clonality in common variable immunodeficiency. The study, taken as a whole, reports: CVID subjects shared fewer TCRbeta clones than healthy controls did. CVID subjects showed higher TCRbeta clonality than healthy controls. Authors noted CVID clonality's cause needs subpopulation repertoire sequencing. Common variable immunodeficiency TCR beta sequences reportedly had fewer deletions and N-nucleotide insertions.

This clone was recorded a few times. Its specificity is unknown. The missing CDR3 end, 3 residues past where the read stops, is filled in from the germline J gene. Germline V gene lookup returns CDR1 SGHRS and CDR2 YFSETQ. The CDR3 is 16 residues long. With 2 bases clipped from V and 5 bases from J, the junction kept 9 bases outside the gene matches. TCRdb's copy holds only in-frame clones and misses some; the assay was immunoSEQ multiplex PCR. The table lists 10,000 to 13,000 clones, with no singletons. Sequenced sample: peripheral blood mononuclear cells. The chain has TRBV5-1 and TRBJ2-5; the match to TRBD1 covers 10 bases. This clonotype was sampled from a human donor with common variable immunodeficiency. CDR3 in amino acids: CASSLRWDRGSETQYF. The CDR3 DNA, read in part, is TGCGCCAGCAGCTTAAGATGGGACAGGGGCTCCGAGACC.